A single sample is the source of the 25 T cell receptor beta chains below, sequenced in a study of blood T cell repertoires in COVID-19. TCRdb keeps only in-frame clones here, not all; method: immunoSEQ multiplex PCR. The sample holds roughly 86,000 clones; roughly 80% are singletons and the top ten take roughly 8.4%. Sequences were obtained from peripheral blood. These receptors were taken from a middle-aged man who had recovered from COVID-19.

The chain's CDR3 is CASSIRGLGTEAFF. The CDR3 DNA is TGTGCCAGTAGTATACGGGGTTTGGGCACTGAAGCTTTCTTT. The J gene is TRBJ1-1, the V gene TRBV19; D is ambiguous. The length of the CDR3 is 14 residues. Germline CDR1 LNHDA, CDR2 SQIVND (reference sequence). Trimming removed 2 bases at V and 4 bases at J, with 11 bases between.

The chain combines TRBV19 with TRBJ2-3; 10 nucleotides line up with TRBD1. Germline loops: CDR1 LNHDA, CDR2 SQIVND (reference sequence). V was pared by 10 bases and J by 5 bases, with 15 bases of the junction left unmatched. The CDR3 is 16 amino acids. CDR3 amino acids: CATRDRGSGRKDTQYF. Written as DNA, the CDR3 is TGTGCCACCCGGGACAGGGGTAGTGGCAGGAAAGATACGCAGTATTTT.

Within the sample, this clone is medium-sized. V usage is TRBV19 and J usage is TRBJ2-1, with D maybe TRBD1 (6 bases). The CDR3 totals 17 residues. V was clipped by 4 bases and J by 2 bases, with 18 bases between them. The germline V gene encodes CDR1 LNHDA and CDR2 SQIVND (reference sequence). The CDR3 sequence is CASSTITTGHPYNEQFF. Written as DNA, the CDR3 is TGTGCCAGTAGTACCATAACGACAGGACACCCCTACAATGAGCAGTTCTTC.

The rearrangement joins TRBV5-1 to TRBJ2-1, with a possible D match to TRBD2 (6 bases). The germline V gene has CDR1 SGHRS and CDR2 YFSETQ. This CDR3 has 15 residues. Trimming stripped 0 bases from V and 5 bases from J, with 12 bases between. The CDR3 is CASSLELAGNNEQFF. CDR3 DNA sequence: TGCGCCAGCAGCTTGGAACTAGCCGGAAACAATGAGCAGTTCTTC.

A single count supports this clone. CDR3 nucleotide sequence: TGTGCCAGCAGTTCCAGGGTTGGTGCTTTCTTT. Amino acids: CASSSRVGAFF. The V call is TRBV12-3 or TRBV12-4, the J call TRBJ1-1, with D possibly TRBD1 on 5 matching bases. The CDR3 has 11 residues. V lost 4 bases, J lost 11 bases, and 11 bases lay in between.

V gene TRBV30 combines with J gene TRBJ1-3, with D tentatively TRBD1 (5 bases). V lost 6 bases and J 4 bases, leaving 16 bases between the germline ends. The V gene's germline CDR1 is GTSNPN and CDR2 SVGIG (reference sequence). CDR3 length: 14 residues. In nucleotides, the CDR3 is TGTGCCTGTGCCAAGAGAGGACAAGGAAACACCATATATTTT. It yields the protein CACAKRGQGNTIYF.

The table lists this clone with a few counts. The V gene is TRBV6-5, the J gene TRBJ2-7, with D perhaps matching TRBD2 (5 bases). In germline, CDR1 is MNHEY, CDR2 SVGAGI. Trimming took off 8 bases at V and 6 bases at J, with 20 bases between the two ends. The length of the CDR3 is 14 residues. The CDR3 sequence: CASVPTGYFSEQYF. The CDR3 DNA reads as TGTGCCAGCGTACCAACGGGGTATTTTTCCGAGCAGTACTTC.

The V gene is TRBV7-2, the J gene TRBJ2-7; 15 bases map to TRBD2. Germline CDR1 and CDR2: SGHTA and FQGNSA. The CDR3 has 13 residues. Unmatched junction bases numbered 3, after V lost 8 bases and J lost 7 bases. DNA for the CDR3: TGTGCCAGCGGACTAGCGGGAGGGCGAGAGCAGTACTTC. This sequence encodes CASGLAGGREQYF.

The V and J genes are TRBV29-1 and TRBJ2-2, with a tentative D call TRBD1 (5 bases). Germline-derived CDR1 and CDR2 are SQVTM and ANQGSEA. CDR3 size: 16 residues. Trimming stripped 0 bases from V and 5 bases from J, with 16 bases between. The CDR3 region is CSVEDSKGSRTGELFF. The DNA for the CDR3 is TGCAGCGTTGAAGACTCTAAGGGGTCGAGGACCGGGGAGCTGTTTTTT.

The chain's CDR3 is CASSGVTGGFDEQYF. CDR3 coding DNA: TGCGCCAGCAGTGGGGTAACAGGGGGCTTCGACGAGCAGTACTTC. The V and J genes are TRBV10-2 and TRBJ2-7; 9 bases match TRBD1. V shed 4 bases and J 5 bases; nucleotides not matched to a gene: 9. The CDR3 contains 15 residues. Germline CDR1 reads WSHSY; CDR2 reads SAAADI.

This clone was counted between two and nine times. The chain has TRBV19 and TRBJ2-7; 7 bases align to TRBD1. There are 14 residues in the CDR3. CDR1 LNHDA and CDR2 SQIVND come from the germline V gene (reference sequence). V was clipped by 4 bases and J by 3 bases; unmatched bases: 6. The CDR3 loop reads CASSRTGTVYEQYF. The CDR3 DNA sequence: TGTGCCAGTAGTAGGACCGGGACAGTCTACGAGCAGTACTTC.

This chain links TRBV5-1 with TRBJ2-7, with 7 bases aligning to TRBD1. Germline values: CDR1 SGHRS, CDR2 YFSETQ. The CDR3 has 15 amino acids. Unmatched junction bases numbered 8, after V lost 0 bases and J lost 5 bases. CDR3 nucleotides: TGCGCCAGCAGCTTGGGGGACAGAAGTGTCAACGAGCAGTACTTC. Translated, it gives CASSLGDRSVNEQYF.

The V gene is TRBV19, the J gene TRBJ1-4, with TRBD1 as a possible D gene (5 bases). In germline, CDR1 is LNHDA, CDR2 SQIVND (reference sequence). V lost 5 bases and J 0 bases, leaving 10 bases between the germline ends. This CDR3 is built from 15 residues. The DNA for the CDR3 is TGTGCCAGTAGTCCGGACACCTCAACTAATGAAAAACTGTTTTTT. Translated: CASSPDTSTNEKLFF.

The chain uses TRBV9 and TRBJ2-2; D call uncertain. The CDR3 has 13 amino acids. The ends were cut back, 2 bases at V and 5 bases at J, with 7 bases in the middle. Germline CDR1 SGDLS, CDR2 YYNGEE. Here the CDR3 DNA reads TGTGCCAGCAGCGTCTACTCTACCGGGGAGCTGTTTTTT. Translation: CASSVYSTGELFF.

This sequence joins TRBV19 and TRBJ2-1; 9 bases are shared with TRBD1. Germline assignment: CDR1 LNHDA and CDR2 SQIVND (reference sequence). This CDR3 region has 19 residues. With V trimmed by 5 bases and J by 0 bases, 14 bases remained unmatched. CDR3 coding DNA: TGTGCCAGTAGTTCCCGGGACAGGGTCGGCATCCGCTCCTACAATGAGCAGTTCTTC. It encodes CASSSRDRVGIRSYNEQFF.

This chain uses TRBV3-1 (or the pseudogene TRBV3-2) with TRBJ1-1, with 7 bases that match TRBD1. Trimming cost V 3 bases and J 1 base; bases outside gene matches: 2. Germline V CDR1 and CDR2: LGHDT, YNNKEL (reference sequence). CDR3 length equals 14 residues. The CDR3 DNA is TGTGCCAGCAGCCACAGGGGGGCGAACACTGAAGCTTTCTTT. Translating it yields CASSHRGANTEAFF.

The V call is TRBV14, the J call TRBJ2-3; 10 bases agree with TRBD1. Trimming took 3 bases from V and 5 from J; bases not matched to a gene: 5. In germline, CDR1 is SGHDN, CDR2 FVKESK. The CDR3 is 15 residues long. The CDR3 here is CASSQRRTGGDTQYF. The CDR3 bases are TGTGCCAGCAGCCAGAGGAGGACAGGGGGAGATACGCAGTATTTT.

The genes are TRBV4-3 and TRBJ2-7; TRBD1 matches 7 bases. The CDR3 consists of 16 residues. The germline gives CDR1 LGHNA, CDR2 YSLEER. V lost 3 bases, J lost 0 bases, and 8 bases stayed unmatched. The CDR3 loop is CASSHSWPGGSYEQYF. The CDR3 nucleotides are TGCGCCAGCAGCCATAGTTGGCCAGGGGGCTCCTACGAGCAGTACTTC.

V is TRBV11-1 and J is TRBJ2-1, with 9 bases matching TRBD2. The V and J ends lost 3 bases and 3 bases, in that order; junction bases with no gene match: 3. CDR1 and CDR2 (germline): SGHAT, FQDESV (reference sequence). The CDR3 runs 15 residues. The DNA for the CDR3 is TGTGCCAGCAGCTTGGGACTAGCAATCTACAATGAGCAGTTCTTC. The encoded protein is CASSLGLAIYNEQFF.

About this clone itself: A clone one base away is much larger, so this may be a read error. The same CDR3 arises from other DNA sequences in this sample as well. The CDR3 nucleotides read TGCGCCAGCAGCCATGGACAGGGGGCTAGGGGTTACACCTTC. It specifies CASSHGQGARGYTF. This chain uses TRBV4-1 with TRBJ1-2; 11 bases map to TRBD1. V lost 3 bases to trimming and J lost 11 bases; unmatched junction nucleotides: 8. The CDR3 runs 14 residues. Germline lookup yields CDR1 MGHRA and CDR2 YSYEKL.

V and J are TRBV2 and TRBJ1-4; D may be TRBD1 (6 bases). CDR3 length: 15 amino acids. Germline values: CDR1 SNHLY, CDR2 FYNNEI. V was trimmed by 6 bases and J by 5 bases, leaving 16 bases between them. CDR3 nucleotides: TGTGCCAGCAGAAGGGGGGGGTTCCTCAATGAAAAACTGTTTTTT. Translating it yields CASRRGGFLNEKLFF.

This sequence joins TRBV19 and TRBJ2-1; perhaps TRBD2 as D (5 bases). V was shortened by 2 bases and J by 6 bases, with 11 bases between the two germline ends. CDR1 is LNHDA, CDR2 SQIVND, per germline (reference sequence). The CDR3 consists of 14 residues. CDR3 nucleotide sequence: TGTGCCAGTAGTATAATCGGACTGACCAATGAGCAGTTCTTC. Amino acids: CASSIIGLTNEQFF.

The CDR3: CASSQDPGAPDTQYF. CDR3 DNA sequence: TGCGCCAGCAGCCAAGATCCGGGAGCGCCAGATACGCAGTATTTT. The chain recombines TRBV4-1 with TRBJ2-3; maybe TRBD2 (6 bases). CDR3 size: 15 residues. Germline CDR1 MGHRA, CDR2 YSYEKL. The V and J ends lost 0 bases and 4 bases respectively, with 11 bases between them.

The rearrangement joins TRBV6-1 to TRBJ1-4, with 7 bases identical to TRBD1. The CDR3 covers 16 residues. Germline loops: CDR1 MNHNS, CDR2 SASEGT. The V segment lost 2 bases and the J segment 8 bases; nucleotides outside the gene matches: 11. For the CDR3, the DNA is TGTGCCAGCAGTGAAAGGCCCGGGGGACAGCCCGAAAAACTGTTTTTT. Translated: CASSERPGGQPEKLFF.

V is TRBV9 and J is TRBJ1-2; possibly TRBD1 for D (6 bases). V was pared by 4 bases and J by 4 bases, with 11 bases between. In germline, CDR1 is SGDLS, CDR2 YYNGEE. The length of the CDR3 is 13 residues. The CDR3 DNA reads as TGTGCCAGCAGCCCGGACAGTTTCTATGGCTACACCTTC. Its translation: CASSPDSFYGYTF.